Presented here are 3 T cell receptor beta chains from one specimen sequenced in a study of T-cell reconstitution after alpha-beta-depleted transplantation in children. TCRbeta library construction was performed incorporating unique molecular identifiers. Via MiXCR, TCRdb re-called the PCR reads, giving one row per CDR3 protein. The sample carries around 490,000 distinct CDR3 sequences, about an eighth recorded once. This specimen consisted of PBMCs, mostly from graft donor cells, obtained 180 days after TCRalphabeta/CD19-depleted stem cell transplant. These receptors originate from a female patient aged 2-15 years who had a stem cell transplant for aplastic anemia, so the T cells may come from the graft donor.

Comment on this clonotype: Since a much larger clone is just one base distant, this may be a read error. The chain has TRBV5-1 and TRBJ2-5; D gene unclear. This CDR3 is 12 amino acids long. Trimming took 4 bases from V and 6 from J, leaving 10 bases between them. CDR1 and CDR2 (germline): SGHRS, YFSETQ. CDR3 region: CASSLNPQTQYF. CDR3 sequence (DNA): TGCGCCAGCAGCCTTAATCCGCAGACCCAGTACTTC. Complete variable domain (other parts from reference TRBV5-1 and TRBJ2-5): KAGVTQTPRYLIKTRGQQVTLSCSPISGHRSVSWYQQTPGQGLQFLFEYFSETQRNKGNFPGRFSGRQFSNSRSEMNVSTLELGDSALYLCASSLNPQTQYFGPGTRLLVL.

The rearrangement uses TRBV7-2 and TRBJ1-4, with D possibly TRBD1 on 5 matching bases. The CDR3 is made up of 15 amino acids. Trimming cost V 5 bases and J 9 bases, with 19 bases left between them. Germline V gene lookup returns CDR1 SGHTA and CDR2 FQGNSA. This chain's CDR3 is CASSIRQGRGQKLFF. The CDR3, as DNA: TGTGCCAGCAGCATCCGGCAGGGCCGTGGACAAAAACTGTTTTTT.

This clonotype has a count of ten or more. The chain couples TRBV9 to TRBJ2-7; D is ambiguous. Per germline, CDR1 SGDLS and CDR2 YYNGEE. This CDR3 has 14 residues. Trimming removed 7 bases from V and 2 bases from J, with 16 bases in between. CDR3 sequence reads: CASGVSSSPYEQYF. The CDR3 DNA sequence: TGTGCCAGCGGGGTCTCATCGTCCCCCTACGAGCAGTACTTC.